Listed below are T cell receptor beta chains from one sample, sequenced in a study of Ad26.COV2.S vaccination and SARS-CoV-2 variants. Profiled with immunoSEQ multiplex PCR; TCRdb holds only in-frame clones, not every one. The repertoire holds around 400,000 clones, with about 93% as singletons. The sample in question was peripheral blood, obtained in a trial of Ad26.COV2.S vaccine versus placebo. These receptors all stem from a person aged 18-60 years who received the Ad26.COV2.S COVID-19 vaccine or a placebo. Each CDR3 is given with its conserved first and last residue. D genes are given only for firm matches. A clone size is listed for some rows: how often the clone was seen (once, few, many), or a class if it is expanded.

d_gene,abundance,v_gene,j_gene,len,CDR3aa,CDR3nt
-,-,TRBV25-1,TRBJ1-4,14,CASSESGKGEKLFF,TGTGCCAGCAGTGAAAGCGGGAAAGGGGAAAAACTGTTTTTT
-,-,TRBV5-1,TRBJ2-1,13,CASSLVASGEQFF,TGCGCCAGCAGCTTGGTCGCTAGTGGTGAGCAGTTCTTC
TRBD1,-,TRBV28,TRBJ2-1,16,CASSPFGQGLENEQFF,TGTGCCAGCAGCCCCTTCGGACAGGGCCTAGAGAATGAGCAGTTCTTC
-,-,TRBV4-3,TRBJ1-2,16,CASSQVSSASNYGYTF,TGCGCCAGCAGCCAAGTCTCATCGGCCAGCAACTATGGCTACACCTTC
-,-,TRBV9,TRBJ2-4,15,CASSVGLVETNIQYF,TGTGCCAGCAGCGTAGGGTTGGTGGAGACAAACATTCAGTACTTC
TRBD1,-,TRBV6-6,TRBJ1-1,14,CASSKGQGVTEAFF,TGTGCCAGCAGTAAGGGACAGGGAGTAACTGAAGCTTTCTTT
-,-,TRBV30,TRBJ2-7,10,CAWARDEQYF,TGTGCCTGGGCACGGGACGAGCAGTACTTC
-,-,TRBV18,TRBJ2-7,15,CASSPSGGVSSEQYF,TGTGCCAGCTCACCGTCCGGAGGGGTTAGCTCCGAGCAGTACTTC
TRBD2,once,TRBV29-1,TRBJ2-1,17,CSVGGLAAGSSYNEQFF,TGCAGCGTTGGGGGACTAGCGGCAGGAAGCTCCTACAATGAGCAGTTCTTC
TRBD1,-,TRBV27,TRBJ1-2,15,CASSPRDRVNYGYTF,TGTGCCAGCAGTCCAAGGGACAGGGTTAACTATGGCTACACCTTC
-,-,TRBV29-1,TRBJ2-2,13,CSARPSGTGELFF,TGCAGCGCCAGACCAAGCGGGACCGGGGAGCTGTTTTTT
-,-,TRBV15,TRBJ2-1,15,CATRTAGASYNEQFF,TGTGCCACCAGAACAGCAGGGGCTTCGTACAATGAGCAGTTCTTC
-,-,TRBV5-6,TRBJ1-1,14,CASSLRSKNTEAFF,TGTGCCAGCAGCTTGAGGTCAAAGAACACTGAAGCTTTCTTT
TRBD2,-,TRBV28,TRBJ2-2,15,CASSLRLAGPGELFF,TGTGCCAGCAGTTTGAGACTAGCGGGACCCGGGGAGCTGTTTTTT